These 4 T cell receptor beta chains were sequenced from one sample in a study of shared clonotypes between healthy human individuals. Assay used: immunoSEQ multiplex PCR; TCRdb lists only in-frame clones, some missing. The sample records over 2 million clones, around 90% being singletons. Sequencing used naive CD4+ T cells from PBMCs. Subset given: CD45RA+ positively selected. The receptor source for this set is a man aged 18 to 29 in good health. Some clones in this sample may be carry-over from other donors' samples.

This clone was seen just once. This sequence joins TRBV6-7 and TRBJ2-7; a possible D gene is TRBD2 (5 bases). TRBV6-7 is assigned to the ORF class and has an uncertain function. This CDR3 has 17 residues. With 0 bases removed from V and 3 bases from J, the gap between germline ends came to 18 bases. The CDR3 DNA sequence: TGTGCCAGCAGTTACTCTTCCCCGCGTCGAGGGATCTACGAGCAGTACTTC. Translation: CASSYSSPRRGIYEQYF.

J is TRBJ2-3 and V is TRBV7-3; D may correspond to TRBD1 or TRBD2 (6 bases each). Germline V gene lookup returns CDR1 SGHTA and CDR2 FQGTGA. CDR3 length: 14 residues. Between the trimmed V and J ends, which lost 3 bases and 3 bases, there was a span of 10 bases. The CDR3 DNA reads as TGTGCCAGCAGCTTCGCGGGACATACAGATACGCAGTATTTT. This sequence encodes CASSFAGHTDTQYF.

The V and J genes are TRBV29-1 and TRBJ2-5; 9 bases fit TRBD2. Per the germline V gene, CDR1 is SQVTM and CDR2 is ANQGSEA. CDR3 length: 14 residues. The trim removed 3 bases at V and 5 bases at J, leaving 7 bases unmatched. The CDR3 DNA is TGCAGCGTTGAGAGCCCCGCGGGAGGGGAGACCCAGTACTTC. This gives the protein CSVESPAGGETQYF. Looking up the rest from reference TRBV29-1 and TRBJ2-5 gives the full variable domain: SAVISQKPSRDICQRGTSLTIQCQVDSQVTMMFWYRQQPGQSLTLIATANQGSEATYESGFVIDKFPISRPNLTFSTLTVSNMSPEDSSIYLCSVESPAGGETQYFGPGTRLLVL.

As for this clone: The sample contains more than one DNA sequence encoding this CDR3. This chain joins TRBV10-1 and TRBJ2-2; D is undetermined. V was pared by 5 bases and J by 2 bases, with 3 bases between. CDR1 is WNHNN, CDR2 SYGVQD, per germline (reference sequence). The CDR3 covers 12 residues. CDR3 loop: CASSRNTGELFF. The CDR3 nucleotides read TGCGCCAGCAGTCGAAACACCGGGGAGCTGTTTTTT.